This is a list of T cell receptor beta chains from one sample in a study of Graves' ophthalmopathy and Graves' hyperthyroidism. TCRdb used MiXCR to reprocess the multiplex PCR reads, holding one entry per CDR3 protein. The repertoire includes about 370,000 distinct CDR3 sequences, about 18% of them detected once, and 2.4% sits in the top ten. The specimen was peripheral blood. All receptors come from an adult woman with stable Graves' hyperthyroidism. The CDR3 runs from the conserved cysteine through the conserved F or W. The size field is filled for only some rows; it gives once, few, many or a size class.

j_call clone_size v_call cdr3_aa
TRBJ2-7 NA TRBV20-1 CSAPGAAGDVYEQYF
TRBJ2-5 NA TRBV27 CASSKPGETQYF
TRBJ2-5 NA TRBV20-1 CSARAELIQETQYF
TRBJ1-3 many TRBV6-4 CASTRTALYFPGNTIYF
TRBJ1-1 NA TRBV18 CASSPPRRGFTEAFF
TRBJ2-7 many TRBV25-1 CASRAGTAPSYEQYF
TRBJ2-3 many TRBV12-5 CASGLPRQGEGRDTQYF
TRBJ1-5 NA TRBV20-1 CSATVPGQGSRPQHF
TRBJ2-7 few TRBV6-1 CAGSDGPDLYEQYF
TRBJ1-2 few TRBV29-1 CSVFDRAGYSNYGYTF
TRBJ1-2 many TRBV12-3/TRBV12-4 CASSHTNYGYTF
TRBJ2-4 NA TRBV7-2 CASSPGLAENTQYF
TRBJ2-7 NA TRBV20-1 CSARTTGTGGYEQYF
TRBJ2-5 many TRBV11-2 CASSLAGGAQETQYF
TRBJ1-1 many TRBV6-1 CASRRRQGGTEAFF
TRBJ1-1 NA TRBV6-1 CASSEGAGPNTEAFF
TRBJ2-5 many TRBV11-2 CASSPSRDRGPETQYF
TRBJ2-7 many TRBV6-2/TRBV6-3 CASSRGRSGEQYF
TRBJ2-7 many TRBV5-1 CASSLEETSHEQYF
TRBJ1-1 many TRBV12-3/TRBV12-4 CASRASGRRNTEAFF
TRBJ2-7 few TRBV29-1 CSVDGAGSGEQYF
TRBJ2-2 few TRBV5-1 CASSLGDSNTGELFF
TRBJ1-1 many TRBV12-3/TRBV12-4 CASTKDVPEAFF
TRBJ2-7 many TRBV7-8 CASSLAGAESSYEQYF
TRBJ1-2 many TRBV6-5 CASSSADDYGYTF
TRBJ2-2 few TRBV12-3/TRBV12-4 CASSSRQGVNTGELFF
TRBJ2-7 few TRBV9 CASSVGDRDTILSTKQYF
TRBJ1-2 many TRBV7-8 CASSLVGRTGGLYGYTF
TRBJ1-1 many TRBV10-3 CAITPGGDTEAFF
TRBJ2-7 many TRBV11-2 CASSLGLAGGSYEQYF
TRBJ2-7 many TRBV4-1 CASSQVVAGGSYEQYF
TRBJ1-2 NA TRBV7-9 CASWGLGYGYTF
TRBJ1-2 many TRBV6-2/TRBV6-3 CASRPRGTSYGYTF
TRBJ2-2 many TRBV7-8 CASSLAPDSNTGELFF
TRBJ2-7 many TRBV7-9 CASSSSPAAMEQYF
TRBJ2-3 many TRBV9 CASSVEVGAVTDTQYF
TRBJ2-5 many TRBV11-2 CASSQTSGTETQYF
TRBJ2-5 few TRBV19 CASSILGMETQYF
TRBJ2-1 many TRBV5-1 CASSSPLTGGYNEQFF
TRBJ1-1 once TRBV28 CASSFLGQGEAFF